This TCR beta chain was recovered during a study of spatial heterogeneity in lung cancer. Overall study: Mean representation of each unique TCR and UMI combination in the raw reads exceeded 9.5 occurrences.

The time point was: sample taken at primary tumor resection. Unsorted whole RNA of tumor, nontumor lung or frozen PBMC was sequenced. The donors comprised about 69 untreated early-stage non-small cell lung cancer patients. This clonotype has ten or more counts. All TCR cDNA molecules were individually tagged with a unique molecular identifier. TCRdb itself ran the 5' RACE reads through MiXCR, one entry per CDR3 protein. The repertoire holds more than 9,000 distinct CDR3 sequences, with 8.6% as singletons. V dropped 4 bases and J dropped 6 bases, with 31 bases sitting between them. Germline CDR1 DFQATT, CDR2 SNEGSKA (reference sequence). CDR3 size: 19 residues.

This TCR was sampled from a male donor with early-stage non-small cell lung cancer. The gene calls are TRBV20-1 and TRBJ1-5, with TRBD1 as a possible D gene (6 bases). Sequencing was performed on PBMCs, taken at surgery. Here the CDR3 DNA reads TGCAGTGCTAAAATCAGGGGCCGGCCGAGGAGGATAGGGGTTCAGCCCCAGCATTTT. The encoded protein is CSAKIRGRPRRIGVQPQHF.